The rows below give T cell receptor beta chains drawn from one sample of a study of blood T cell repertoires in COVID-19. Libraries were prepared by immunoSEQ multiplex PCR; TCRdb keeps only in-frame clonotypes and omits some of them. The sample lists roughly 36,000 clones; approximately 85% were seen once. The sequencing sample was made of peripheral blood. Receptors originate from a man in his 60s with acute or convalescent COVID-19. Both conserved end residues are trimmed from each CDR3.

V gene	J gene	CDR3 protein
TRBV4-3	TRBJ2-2	ASSQGRELF
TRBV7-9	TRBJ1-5	ASSLVTGQGSQPQH
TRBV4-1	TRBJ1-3	ASSQQGANSGNTIY
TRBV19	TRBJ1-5	ASRLHSPGDQPQH
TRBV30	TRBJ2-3	AWSVRLGTDTQY
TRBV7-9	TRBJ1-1	ASSLLRGAYTEAF
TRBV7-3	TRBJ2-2	ASSPLAGGPTGELF
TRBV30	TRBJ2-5	AWSVWDSPY
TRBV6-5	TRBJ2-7	ASSVRGTGIYEQY
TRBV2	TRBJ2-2	ASRKDRGQTGELF
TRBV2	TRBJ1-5	ASSPQAPGNQPQH
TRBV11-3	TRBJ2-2	ASSLVTSGELF
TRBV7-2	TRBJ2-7	ASSQTSGGFYEQY
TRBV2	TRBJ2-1	ASRSPAGAYNEQF
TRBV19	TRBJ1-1	ASRGGIGTEAF
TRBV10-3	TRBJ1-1	AISGYREAEAF
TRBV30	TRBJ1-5	AWSAGGAGQPQH
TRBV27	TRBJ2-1	ASNARGSNEQF
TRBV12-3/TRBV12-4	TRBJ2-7	ASSFWRTYEQY
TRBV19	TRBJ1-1	ASSNAGGSTEAF
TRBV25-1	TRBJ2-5	ASSELDRGPETQY
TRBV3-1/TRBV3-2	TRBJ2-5	ASSPGDRGTQY
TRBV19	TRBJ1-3	ASSLGSSGNTIY
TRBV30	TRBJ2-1	AWSKGRTEQF
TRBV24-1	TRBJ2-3	ATSDLRSDYQLTQY
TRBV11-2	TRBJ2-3	ASSFRDRPLDTQY
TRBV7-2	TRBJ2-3	ASSQRAPRNGDTQY
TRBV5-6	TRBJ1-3	ASSLGAGLSGNTIY
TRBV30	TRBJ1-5	AWSMGGENQH
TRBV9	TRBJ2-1	ASSRQGASTYYNEQF
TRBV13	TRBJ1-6	ASSPAGDRYNSPLH
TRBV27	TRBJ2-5	ASSLHYGGSVTQY
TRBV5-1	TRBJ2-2	ASSSNSRGIGGELF
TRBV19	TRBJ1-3	ASSSQGYGNTIY
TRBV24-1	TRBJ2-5	ATSAGGRGETQY
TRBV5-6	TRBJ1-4	ASSTRQGAEEKLF
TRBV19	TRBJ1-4	ASSEGGQDEKLF
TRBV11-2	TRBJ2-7	ASSTYEQY
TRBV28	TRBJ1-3	ASATGASTIY
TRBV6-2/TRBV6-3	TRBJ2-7	ASSPGLRSYEQY
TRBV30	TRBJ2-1	AWGLMGVEQF
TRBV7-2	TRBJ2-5	ASSFQGGKQETQY
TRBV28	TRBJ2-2	ASRQTGNTGELF
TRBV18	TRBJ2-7	ASSRDRTSGEQY
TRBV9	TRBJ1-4	ASSPKDTSEKLF
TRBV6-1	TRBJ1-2	ASSALPGGGLGEGYT
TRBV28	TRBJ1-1	ASGAIAF
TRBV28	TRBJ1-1	ASSLYPGLNTEAF
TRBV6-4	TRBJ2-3	ASSGQGSTDTQY
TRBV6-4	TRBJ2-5	ASAPSGKETQY
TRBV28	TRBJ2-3	ASSLGGSTDTQY
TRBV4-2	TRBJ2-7	ASSPTDLTSGGVSSYEQY
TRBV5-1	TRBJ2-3	ASSLRWDPRGPDTQY
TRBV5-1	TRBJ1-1	ASSLAEGQGRLFTEAF
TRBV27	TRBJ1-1	ASSPFRTGATEAF
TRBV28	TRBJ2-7	ASSFGIRLAYNYEQY
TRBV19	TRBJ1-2	ASRRTGNPSNYGYT
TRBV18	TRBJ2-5	ASSPPSGGQQETQY
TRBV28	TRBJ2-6	ASSPPFGSGANVLT
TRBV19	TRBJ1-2	ASSLPSPYGYT